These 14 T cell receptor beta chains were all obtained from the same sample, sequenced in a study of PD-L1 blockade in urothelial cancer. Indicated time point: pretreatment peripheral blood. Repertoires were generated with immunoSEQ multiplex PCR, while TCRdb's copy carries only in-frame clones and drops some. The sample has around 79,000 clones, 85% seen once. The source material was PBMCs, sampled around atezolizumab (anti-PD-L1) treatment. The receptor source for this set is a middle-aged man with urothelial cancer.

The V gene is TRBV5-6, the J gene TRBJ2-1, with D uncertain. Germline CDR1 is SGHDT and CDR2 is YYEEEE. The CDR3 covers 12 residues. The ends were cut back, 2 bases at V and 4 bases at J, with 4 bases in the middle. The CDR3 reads CASSFFYNEQFF. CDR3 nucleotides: TGTGCCAGCAGCTTCTTTTACAATGAGCAGTTCTTC.

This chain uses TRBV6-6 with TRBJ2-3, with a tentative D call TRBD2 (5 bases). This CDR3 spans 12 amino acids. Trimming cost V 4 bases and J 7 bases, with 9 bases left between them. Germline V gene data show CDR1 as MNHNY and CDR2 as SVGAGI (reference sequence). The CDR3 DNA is TGTGCCAGCAGTTCCCTGACTAATACGCAGTATTTT. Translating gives CASSSLTNTQYF.

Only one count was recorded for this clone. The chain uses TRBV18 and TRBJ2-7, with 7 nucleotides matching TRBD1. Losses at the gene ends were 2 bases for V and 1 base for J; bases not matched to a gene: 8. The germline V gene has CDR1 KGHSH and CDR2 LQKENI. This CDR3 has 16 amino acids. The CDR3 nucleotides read TGTGCCAGCTCACCAGGAACAGGGGTTGGGTCCTACGAGCAGTACTTC. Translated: CASSPGTGVGSYEQYF.

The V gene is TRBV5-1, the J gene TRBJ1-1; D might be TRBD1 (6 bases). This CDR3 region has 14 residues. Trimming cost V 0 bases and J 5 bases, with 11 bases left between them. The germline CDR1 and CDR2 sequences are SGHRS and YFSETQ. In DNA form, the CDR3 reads TGCGCCAGCAGCTTGGCCACAGGGAGAACTGAAGCTTTCTTT. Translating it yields CASSLATGRTEAFF.

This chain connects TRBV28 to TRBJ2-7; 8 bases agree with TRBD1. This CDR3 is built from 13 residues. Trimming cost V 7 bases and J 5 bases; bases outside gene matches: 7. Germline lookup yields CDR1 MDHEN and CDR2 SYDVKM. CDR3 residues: CASIVDRGHEQYF. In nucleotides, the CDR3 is TGTGCCAGCATCGTAGACAGGGGCCACGAGCAGTACTTC.

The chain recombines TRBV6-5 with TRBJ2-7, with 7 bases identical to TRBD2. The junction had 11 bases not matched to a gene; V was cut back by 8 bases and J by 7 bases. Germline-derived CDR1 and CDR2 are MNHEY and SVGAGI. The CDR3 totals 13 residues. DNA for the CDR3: TGTGCCAGCGCAGACTTTGGGGAGGGTGAGCAGTACTTC. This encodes CASADFGEGEQYF.

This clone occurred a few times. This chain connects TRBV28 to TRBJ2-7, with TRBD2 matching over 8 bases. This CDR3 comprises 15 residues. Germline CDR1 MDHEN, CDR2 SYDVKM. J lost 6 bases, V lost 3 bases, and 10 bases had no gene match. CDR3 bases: TGTGCCAGCAGTTTCCGGGCGGGAGGACCACGCGAGCAGTACTTC. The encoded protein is CASSFRAGGPREQYF.

The CDR3 coding sequence is TGTGCCAGCCGGGAGTCGGCTGGAAACACCATATATTTT. Its protein is CASRESAGNTIYF. This rearrangement joins TRBV7-9 to TRBJ1-3; no clear D. The CDR3 has 13 amino acids. CDR1 and CDR2 from the germline V gene are SEHNR and FQNEAQ (reference sequence). Trimming shortened V by 8 bases and J by 2 bases, and 10 bases separated the two germline ends.

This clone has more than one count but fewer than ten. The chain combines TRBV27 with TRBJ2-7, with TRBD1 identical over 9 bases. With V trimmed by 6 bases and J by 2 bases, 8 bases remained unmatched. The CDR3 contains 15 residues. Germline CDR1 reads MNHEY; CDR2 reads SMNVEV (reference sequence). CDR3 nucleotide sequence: TGTGCCAGCAGGACCACAGGGGGCACAACCTACGAGCAGTACTTC. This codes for CASRTTGGTTYEQYF.

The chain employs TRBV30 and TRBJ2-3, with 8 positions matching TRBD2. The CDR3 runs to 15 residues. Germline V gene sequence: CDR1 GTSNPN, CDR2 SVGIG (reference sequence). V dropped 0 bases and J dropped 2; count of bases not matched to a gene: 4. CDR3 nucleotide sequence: TGTGCCTGGAGTGTTGTAGCGGGATTCACAGATACGCAGTATTTT. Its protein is CAWSVVAGFTDTQYF.

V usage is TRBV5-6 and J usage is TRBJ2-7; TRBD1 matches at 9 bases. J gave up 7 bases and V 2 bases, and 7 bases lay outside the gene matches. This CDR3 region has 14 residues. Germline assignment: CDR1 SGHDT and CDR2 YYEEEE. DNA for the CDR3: TGTGCCAGCAGCTTCAGGACAGGGGTCGGGGAGCAGTACTTC. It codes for CASSFRTGVGEQYF.

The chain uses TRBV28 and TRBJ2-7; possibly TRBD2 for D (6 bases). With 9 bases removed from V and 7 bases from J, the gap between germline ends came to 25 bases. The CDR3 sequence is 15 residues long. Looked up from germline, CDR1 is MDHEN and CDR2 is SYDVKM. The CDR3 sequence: CASGEFGSAGREQYF. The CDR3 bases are TGTGCCAGTGGGGAATTCGGGTCCGCAGGGAGGGAGCAGTACTTC.

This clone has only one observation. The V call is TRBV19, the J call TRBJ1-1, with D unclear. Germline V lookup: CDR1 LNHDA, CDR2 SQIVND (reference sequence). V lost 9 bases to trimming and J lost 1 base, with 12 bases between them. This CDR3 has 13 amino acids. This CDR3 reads CASCREANTEAFF. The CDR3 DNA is TGTGCCAGCTGTAGGGAGGCGAACACTGAAGCTTTCTTT.

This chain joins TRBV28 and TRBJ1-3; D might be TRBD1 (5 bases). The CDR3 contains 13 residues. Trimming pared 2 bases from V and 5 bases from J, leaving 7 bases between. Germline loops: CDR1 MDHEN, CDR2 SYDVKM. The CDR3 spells CASSLGARNTIYF. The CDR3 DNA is TGTGCCAGCAGTTTAGGGGCGCGAAACACCATATATTTT.